The rows below give T cell receptor beta chains drawn from one sample of a study of T-cell reconstitution after alpha-beta-depleted transplantation in children. TCRdb re-derived calls from the PCR reads in MiXCR, one entry per CDR3 protein. The sample holds around 580,000 distinct CDR3 sequences, around 27% seen once. The sample in question was PBMCs, obtained before TCRalphabeta/CD19-depleted stem cell transplant. Receptor source: a boy younger than two with Wiskott-Aldrich syndrome, due to receive a stem cell transplant. The conserved cysteine and the conserved F or W are not part of the CDR3 here.

V gene	J gene	CDR3 protein
TRBV5-1	TRBJ2-1	ASSLSLGYNYNEQF
TRBV7-9	TRBJ2-1	ASSYRPGQGHNEQF
TRBV5-1	TRBJ2-5	ASSLGTSLRETQY
TRBV12-3/TRBV12-4	TRBJ2-3	ASSDRGRSTDTQY
TRBV20-1	TRBJ2-5	SAARGGETQY
TRBV5-6	TRBJ2-2	ASSPSRGFDTGELF
TRBV20-1	TRBJ2-5	SAGARGQETQY
TRBV11-2	TRBJ2-5	ASSFTVGSETQY
TRBV29-1	TRBJ2-3	SVGGIRDTQY
TRBV15	TRBJ2-1	ATSRLAGGNEQF
TRBV5-1	TRBJ2-2	ASSFQGISNTGELF
TRBV5-1	TRBJ2-2	ASSGGLRDGELF
TRBV20-1	TRBJ2-4	SARSRDIQY
TRBV19	TRBJ1-1	ASSMRMGMNTEAF
TRBV4-1	TRBJ2-7	ASSQATSGYEQY
TRBV5-1	TRBJ2-7	ASSPGTSPYEQY
TRBV13	TRBJ2-7	ASSDQGHEQY
TRBV20-1	TRBJ1-2	SATGQLEGGYT
TRBV24-1	TRBJ2-2	ATSDPIPGLAGGTGDLF
TRBV7-8	TRBJ2-3	ASSASTGGVTDTQY
TRBV6-2/TRBV6-3	TRBJ2-3	ASSRRKGTSGYTDTQY
TRBV7-9	TRBJ2-7	ASSSNSGRNTYEQY
TRBV4-1	TRBJ2-1	ASSQEFGVRYNEQF